These 17 T cell receptor beta chains share one sample of origin, sequenced in a study of blood T cell repertoires in COVID-19. Repertoires were generated with immunoSEQ multiplex PCR, while TCRdb's copy carries only in-frame clones and drops some. The data hold a few hundred thousand clones, with less than 90% observed a single time. Source material: peripheral blood. Receptors originate from a woman aged 55-69 years with COVID-19, enrolled during active disease.

V and J are TRBV27 and TRBJ2-5; 9 nucleotides line up with TRBD2. Germline values: CDR1 MNHEY, CDR2 SMNVEV (reference sequence). The CDR3 is 17 residues long. Losses at the gene ends were 4 bases for V and 2 bases for J; bases not matched to a gene: 11. CDR3: CASSSHPWRGGQETQYF. DNA for the CDR3: TGTGCCAGCAGTTCCCACCCTTGGCGGGGGGGGCAAGAGACCCAGTACTTC.

V is TRBV9 and J is TRBJ2-1, with 7 bases that match TRBD1. CDR1 and CDR2 (germline): SGDLS, YYNGEE. J gave up 7 bases and V 3 bases, and 10 bases lay outside the gene matches. There are 15 residues in the CDR3. CDR3 residues: CASSERGGVRNEQFF. CDR3 sequence (DNA): TGTGCCAGCAGCGAGAGAGGGGGCGTACGGAATGAGCAGTTCTTC.

V gene TRBV4-3 combines with J gene TRBJ1-4; D uncertain. Germline V gene sequence: CDR1 LGHNA, CDR2 YSLEER. Between the trimmed V and J ends, which lost 1 base and 7 bases, there was a span of 13 bases. CDR3 length equals 15 residues. CDR3 coding DNA: TGCGCCAGCAGCCAAGGAACTGCCACTCGTGAAAAACTGTTTTTT. Translation gives CASSQGTATREKLFF.

The chain carries TRBV11-2 and TRBJ2-5; D might be TRBD1 (5 bases). This CDR3 spans 13 amino acids. CDR1 and CDR2 from the germline V gene are SGHAT and FQNNGV. V dropped 4 bases and J dropped 1 base, with 7 bases sitting between them. Written as DNA, the CDR3 is TGTGCCAGCAGCTCAGACAGCCAAGAGACCCAGTACTTC. Protein sequence: CASSSDSQETQYF.

This chain uses TRBV9 with TRBJ2-1; 9 bases are a match to TRBD2. The CDR3 covers 16 residues. Trimming cost V 0 bases and J 6 bases; bases outside gene matches: 7. CDR1 is SGDLS, CDR2 YYNGEE, per germline. CDR3 nucleotides: TGTGCCAGCAGCGTAGCTACGCGGGGGGGCGTCAATGAGCAGTTCTTC. Translation gives CASSVATRGGVNEQFF.

V usage is TRBV7-9 and J usage is TRBJ2-5; possible D gene TRBD2, 6 bases. With 6 bases removed from V and 5 bases from J, the gap between germline ends came to 7 bases. The CDR3 covers 11 residues. From germline, CDR1 is SEHNR and CDR2 FQNEAQ (reference sequence). The chain's CDR3 is CASSGGETQYF. CDR3 sequence (DNA): TGTGCCAGCAGTGGGGGGGAGACCCAGTACTTC. The full variable domain, in which reference TRBV7-9 and TRBJ2-5 provide the parts outside the CDR3, is DTGVSQNPRHKITKRGQNVTFRCDPISEHNRLYWYRQTLGQGPEFLTYFQNEAQLEKSRLLSDRFSAERPKGSFSTLEIQRTEQGDSAMYLCASSGGETQYFGPGTRLLVL.

The CDR3 sequence is CASGLDRTNYPNYGYTF. As DNA, the CDR3 is TGTGCTAGTGGTTTGGACCGGACAAACTATCCTAACTATGGCTACACCTTC. The chain employs TRBV12-5 and TRBJ1-2, with D perhaps TRBD1 (5 bases). The CDR3 has 17 residues. Deletions cut 1 base from V and 0 bases from J, with 15 bases between. Germline CDR1 and CDR2: LGHNT and FRNRAP. The full variable domain, rest sourced from reference TRBV12-5 and TRBJ1-2, is DARVTQTPRHKVTEMGQEVTMRCQPILGHNTVFWYRQTMMQGLELLAYFRNRAPLDDSGMPKDRFSAEMPDATLATLKIQPSEPRDSAVYFCASGLDRTNYPNYGYTFGSGTRLTVV.

The chain joins TRBV5-5 to TRBJ1-2; 7 bases line up with TRBD1. The V segment lost 2 bases and the J segment 4 bases; nucleotides outside the gene matches: 5. This CDR3 comprises 14 residues. From germline, CDR1 is SGHKS and CDR2 YYEKEE (reference sequence). The CDR3 bases are TGTGCCAGCAGCTTTGGAGGGGGCGGCTATGGCTACACCTTC. Encoded protein: CASSFGGGGYGYTF.

The chain recombines TRBV2 with TRBJ1-4, with D possibly matching TRBD1 (5 bases). Trimming took off 4 bases at V and 11 bases at J, with 20 bases between the two ends. The CDR3 is 15 amino acids. CDR1 SNHLY and CDR2 FYNNEI come from the germline V gene. This CDR3 is CASSGGVGDGRKLFF. CDR3 DNA sequence: TGTGCCAGCAGTGGCGGGGTGGGGGATGGTCGGAAACTGTTTTTT.

The chain links TRBV15 to TRBJ1-2, with 8 positions matching TRBD1. V lost 5 bases to trimming and J lost 6 bases; unmatched junction nucleotides: 11. Germline V CDR1 and CDR2: LNHNV, YYDKDF (reference sequence). This CDR3 has 15 amino acids. CDR3 loop: CATSGFGQGSDGYTF. CDR3 DNA: TGTGCCACCAGCGGATTCGGACAGGGTAGTGATGGCTACACCTTC.

The rearrangement joins TRBV10-3 to TRBJ1-6; 7 bases line up with TRBD1. V dropped 6 bases and J dropped 0; count of bases not matched to a gene: 8. Germline-derived CDR1 and CDR2 are ENHRY and SYGVKD. The CDR3 is 17 amino acids. For the CDR3, the DNA is TGTGCCATCAGGAACATACAGGGGAGCTCCTATAATTCACCCCTCCACTTT. Residues: CAIRNIQGSSYNSPLHF.

This chain uses TRBV19 with TRBJ2-7, with 8 bases identical to TRBD1. After removal of 5 bases from V and 4 bases from J, the junction contained 4 bases not matched to a gene. The CDR3 loop spans 13 amino acids. CDR1 and CDR2 from the germline V gene are LNHDA and SQIVND (reference sequence). This CDR3 reads CASSLRDRYEQYF. The DNA of the CDR3 is TGTGCCAGTAGTCTCCGGGACAGGTACGAGCAGTACTTC.

The CDR3: CASSLDPGYGYTF. The CDR3 nucleotides are TGCGCCAGCAGCTTGGACCCAGGCTATGGCTACACCTTC. The chain joins TRBV5-1 to TRBJ1-2, with D unclear. This CDR3 spans 13 amino acids. The ends were cut back, 0 bases at V and 4 bases at J, with 7 bases in the middle. CDR1 is SGHRS, CDR2 YFSETQ, per germline.

The table lists this clone with a count of one. The V gene is TRBV14, the J gene TRBJ2-3; D not certain. This CDR3 region has 15 residues. Germline values: CDR1 SGHDN, CDR2 FVKESK. The germline V and J ends were trimmed by 4 bases and 2 bases, with 13 bases remaining between them. CDR3 residues: CASSLRARHTDTQYF. As DNA, the CDR3 is TGTGCCAGCAGCCTGCGAGCGAGGCACACAGATACGCAGTATTTT. The whole variable domain, remainder taken from reference TRBV14 and TRBJ2-3, is EAGVTQFPSHSVIEKGQTVTLRCDPISGHDNLYWYRRVMGKEIKFLLHFVKESKQDESGMPNNRFLAERTGGTYSTLKVQPAELEDSGVYFCASSLRARHTDTQYFGPGTRLTVL.

The CDR3, as DNA: TGTGCCAGCAGGGCTGGACAGATGAACACTGAAGCTTTCTTT. Amino acid sequence: CASRAGQMNTEAFF. V is TRBV5-6 and J is TRBJ1-1, with TRBD1 as a possible D gene (6 bases). V was trimmed by 5 bases and J by 0 bases, leaving 11 bases between them. CDR1 SGHDT and CDR2 YYEEEE come from the germline V gene. The CDR3 contains 14 residues.

This clone came up a few times. V gene TRBV30 combines with J gene TRBJ2-2, with D tentatively TRBD2 (5 bases). The germline CDR1 and CDR2 sequences are GTSNPN and SVGIG (reference sequence). V was pared by 3 bases and J by 7 bases, with 9 bases between. CDR3 size: 12 residues. In nucleotides, the CDR3 is TGTGCCTGGAGAGAAGCGGTCGGGGAGCTGTTTTTT. It codes for CAWREAVGELFF.

The table lists this clone with a few counts. The V gene is TRBV11-3, the J gene TRBJ2-7, with 7 bases aligning to TRBD2. Looked up from germline, CDR1 is SGHNT and CDR2 is YENEEA. The CDR3 is 12 amino acids. The junction had 4 bases not matched to a gene; V was cut back by 5 bases and J by 6 bases. CDR3 sequence (DNA): TGTGCCAGCAGCCCTGCGGGGGTCGAGCAGTACTTC. It yields the protein CASSPAGVEQYF.